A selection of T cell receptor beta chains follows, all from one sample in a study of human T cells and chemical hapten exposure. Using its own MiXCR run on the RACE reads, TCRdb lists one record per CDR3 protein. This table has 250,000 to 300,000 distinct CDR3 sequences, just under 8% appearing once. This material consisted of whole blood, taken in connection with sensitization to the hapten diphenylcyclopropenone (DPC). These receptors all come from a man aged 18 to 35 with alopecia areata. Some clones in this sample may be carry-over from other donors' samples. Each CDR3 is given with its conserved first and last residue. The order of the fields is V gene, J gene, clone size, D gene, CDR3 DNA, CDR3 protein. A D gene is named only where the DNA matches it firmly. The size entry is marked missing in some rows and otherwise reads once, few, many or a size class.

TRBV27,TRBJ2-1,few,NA,TGTGCCAGCAGTTTAGGGCAGGCCCATGAGCAGTTCTTC,CASSLGQAHEQFF
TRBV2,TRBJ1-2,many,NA,TGTGCCAGCCGCTCAAGATATGGCTACACCTTC,CASRSRYGYTF
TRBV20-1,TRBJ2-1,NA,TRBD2,TGCAGTGCTAGACTTGTGGCGGGGGGAGCTGAGCAGTTCTTC,CSARLVAGGAEQFF
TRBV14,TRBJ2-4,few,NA,TGTGCCAGCAGCCAGAGAGGCATTCAGTACTTC,CASSQRGIQYF
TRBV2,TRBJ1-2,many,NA,TGTGCCAGCAGGACACAAGGGGCGAACTATGGCTACACCTTC,CASRTQGANYGYTF
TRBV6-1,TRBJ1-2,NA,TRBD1,TGTGCCAGCTCGGTCGGCAGGGGGTTAGGCTACACCTTC,CASSVGRGLGYTF
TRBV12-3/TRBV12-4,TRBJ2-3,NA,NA,TGTGCCAGCAGCTTATCCAGGGTATCAGATACGCAGTATTTT,CASSLSRVSDTQYF
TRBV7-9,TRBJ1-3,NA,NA,TGTGCCAGCAGCTTTCGTCAGGACAGATCCATATATTTT,CASSFRQDRSIYF
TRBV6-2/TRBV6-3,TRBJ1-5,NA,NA,TGTGCCAGCGGACGGGTGGCTCAGCCCCAGCATTTT,CASGRVAQPQHF
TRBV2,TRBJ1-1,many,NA,TGTGCCAGCCTCGGACAGCTATTCAACACTGAAGCTTTCTTT,CASLGQLFNTEAFF
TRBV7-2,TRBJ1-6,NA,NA,TGTGCCAGCAGCTTAGATGGGGGGCCTGGTTCACCCCTCCACTTT,CASSLDGGPGSPLHF
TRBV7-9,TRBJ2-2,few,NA,TGTGCCAGCAGCTTACCAACCAGGGAGGTTGACACCGGGGAGCTGTTTTTT,CASSLPTREVDTGELFF
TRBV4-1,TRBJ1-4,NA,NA,TGCGCCAGCAGCCTCCCCGACCGGCCACTGTTTTTT,CASSLPDRPLFF
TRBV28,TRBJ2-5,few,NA,TGTGCCAGCACCTCCCTAGGGGGGGCCGGAGAGACCCAGTACTTC,CASTSLGGAGETQYF
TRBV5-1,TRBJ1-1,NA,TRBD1,TGCGCCAGCAGCTTGGGGACAGGGGAATGGAACACTGAAGCTTTCTTT,CASSLGTGEWNTEAFF
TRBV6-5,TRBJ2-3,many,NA,TGTGCCAGCAGTTACAGGCGCAGCACAGATACGCAGTATTTT,CASSYRRSTDTQYF
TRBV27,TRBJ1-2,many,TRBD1,TGTGCCAGCAGTTTAGTTTCGGACAGGGCAAGCTACACCTTC,CASSLVSDRASYTF
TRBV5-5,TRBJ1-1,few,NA,TGTGCCAGCAGCTTTGCAGGGCTGAACACTGAAGCTTTCTTT,CASSFAGLNTEAFF
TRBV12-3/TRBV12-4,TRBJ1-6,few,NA,TGTGCCAGCAGACAGGACAGTAATAATTCACCCCTCCACTTT,CASRQDSNNSPLHF
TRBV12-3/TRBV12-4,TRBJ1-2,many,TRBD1,TGTGCCAGCAGTTTAGCCGACAGGGTCGACTATGGCTACACCTTC,CASSLADRVDYGYTF
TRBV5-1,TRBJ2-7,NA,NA,TGCGCCAGCAGCTTGGATGCGGCACCCTACGAGCAGTACTTC,CASSLDAAPYEQYF
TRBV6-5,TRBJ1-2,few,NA,TGTGCCAGCAGTTACTCTCGGACGGCAGGGCAATACTATGGCTACACCTTC,CASSYSRTAGQYYGYTF
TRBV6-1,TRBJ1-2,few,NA,TGTGCCAGCAGTGAGGCAGACAGATCGTATGGCTACACCTTC,CASSEADRSYGYTF
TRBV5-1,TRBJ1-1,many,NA,TGCGCCAGCAGCTTGCGGCCAACGGGTCCTGAAGCTTTCTTT,CASSLRPTGPEAFF
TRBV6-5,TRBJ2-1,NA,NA,TGTGCCAGCAGACGACAGACCTCTGGGGAGCAGTTCTTC,CASRRQTSGEQFF
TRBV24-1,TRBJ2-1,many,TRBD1,TGTGCCACCAGTGATGATACCCGAGGGGCAGGGGGTACGGTTGAGCAGTTCTTC,CATSDDTRGAGGTVEQFF
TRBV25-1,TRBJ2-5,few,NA,TGTGCCAGCAGTGAGCCCATTAAGAAGACCCAGTACTTC,CASSEPIKKTQYF
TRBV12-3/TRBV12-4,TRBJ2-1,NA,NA,TGTGCCAGCAGCCCCGACAGCCCGAGGGGGAATGAGCAGTTCTTC,CASSPDSPRGNEQFF
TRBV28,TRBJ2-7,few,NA,TGTGCCAGCAGTTTGGCAGGGTATACGGACCCCTTGGACTTC,CASSLAGYTDPLDF
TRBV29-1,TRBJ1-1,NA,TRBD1,TGCAGCGTTGCCGGTACAGGGGGAGAGATTCATGAGTACACTGAAGCTTTCTTT,CSVAGTGGEIHEYTEAFF
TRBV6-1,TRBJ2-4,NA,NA,TGTGCCATTTTGAGGACATCCAAAAACATTCAGTACTTC,CAILRTSKNIQYF
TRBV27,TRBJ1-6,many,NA,TGTGCCAGCAGTTTAGTCCGCTCCGGATATTCACCCCTCCACTTT,CASSLVRSGYSPLHF
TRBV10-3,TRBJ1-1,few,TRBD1,TGTGCCATCAAGGGACAGGGGTTTGGGACTGAAGCTTTCTTT,CAIKGQGFGTEAFF
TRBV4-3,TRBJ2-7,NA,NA,TGCGCCAGCAGCCAGATTCAGGGAGTTCCCTACGAGCAGTACTTC,CASSQIQGVPYEQYF
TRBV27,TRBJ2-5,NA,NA,TGTGCCAGCAGTTTACAGGGCGCTCAAGAGACCCAGTACTTC,CASSLQGAQETQYF
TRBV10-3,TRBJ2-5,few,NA,TGTGCCATCATGAAGACAGGCGAAGAGACCCAGTACTTC,CAIMKTGEETQYF
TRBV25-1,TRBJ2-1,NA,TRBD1,TGTGCCAGCAGTGTTCACGGGACAGGGGACAATGAGCAGTTCTTC,CASSVHGTGDNEQFF
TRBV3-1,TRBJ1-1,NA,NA,TGTGCCAGCAGGGACAGCGGAGTGAACACTGAAGCTTTCTTT,CASRDSGVNTEAFF